This record looks at one TCR beta chain sequence and its context. Its target is not known. These data are taken from a study of cytomegalovirus exposure and HLA in healthy donors. Primers: 60 Vbeta forward and 13 Jbeta reverse. Profiling relied on immunoSEQ multiplex PCR, and the TCRdb table lists in-frame clones only, not all of them. The profile shows roughly 110,000 clones, roughly 80% of them singletons. Study-wide points: An analysis was carried out at a later point. It showed that HLA-associated TCR beta chains were more clonally expanded than equally common non-associated chains. Cytomegalovirus-associated TCR beta chains were listed, numbering some 150. Several of the most significant clusters appeared, in a later analysis, to be linked to common viral pathogens. In a later analysis, at a false discovery rate of 0.05, over 15,000 TCR beta sequences matched HLA alleles.

In germline, CDR1 is LGHNA, CDR2 YNFKEQ. V lost 2 bases, J lost 3 bases, and 14 bases lay in between. The CDR3 spans 15 residues. This TCR was recovered from a female donor in good health and CMV-seronegative. The sample taken for sequencing was PBMCs. This sequence joins TRBV4-2 and TRBJ2-7, with D possibly matching TRBD2 (6 bases). The CDR3 spells CASSQPKGLIYEQYF. CDR3 DNA sequence: TGTGCCAGCAGCCAACCTAAGGGACTGATCTACGAGCAGTACTTC.